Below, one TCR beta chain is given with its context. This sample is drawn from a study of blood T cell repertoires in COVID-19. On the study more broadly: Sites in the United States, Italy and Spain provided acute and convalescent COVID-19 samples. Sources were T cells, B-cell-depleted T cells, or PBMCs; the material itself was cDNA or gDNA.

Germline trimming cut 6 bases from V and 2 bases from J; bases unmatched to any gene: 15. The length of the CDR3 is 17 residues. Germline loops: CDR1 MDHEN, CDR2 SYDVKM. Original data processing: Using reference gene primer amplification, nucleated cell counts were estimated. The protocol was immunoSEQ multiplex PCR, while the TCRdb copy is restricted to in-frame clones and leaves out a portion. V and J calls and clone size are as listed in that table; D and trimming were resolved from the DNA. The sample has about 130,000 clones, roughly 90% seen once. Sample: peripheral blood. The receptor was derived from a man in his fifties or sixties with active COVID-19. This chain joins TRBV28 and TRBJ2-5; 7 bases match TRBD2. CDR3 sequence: CASSPKRGPNFQETQYF. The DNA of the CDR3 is TGTGCCAGCAGCCCGAAGCGGGGCCCTAACTTTCAAGAGACCCAGTACTTC.